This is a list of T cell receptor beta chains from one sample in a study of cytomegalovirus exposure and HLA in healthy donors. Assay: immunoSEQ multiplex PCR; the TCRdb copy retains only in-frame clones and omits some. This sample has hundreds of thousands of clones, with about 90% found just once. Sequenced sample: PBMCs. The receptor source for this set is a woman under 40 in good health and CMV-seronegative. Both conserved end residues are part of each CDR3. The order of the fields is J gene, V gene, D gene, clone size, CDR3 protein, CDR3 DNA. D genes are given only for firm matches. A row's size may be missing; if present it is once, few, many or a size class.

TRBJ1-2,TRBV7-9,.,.,CASSHLVDIGVQLSGYTF,TGTGCCAGCAGCCACCTAGTGGACATAGGGGTCCAACTATCCGGCTACACCTTC
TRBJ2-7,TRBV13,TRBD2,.,CASSLGRGRYPYEQYF,TGTGCCAGCAGCTTAGGCCGCGGGAGGTACCCCTACGAGCAGTACTTC
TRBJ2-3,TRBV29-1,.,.,CSVDMRISSTDTQYF,TGCAGCGTTGATATGCGAATTTCTAGCACAGATACGCAGTATTTT
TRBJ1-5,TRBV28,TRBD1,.,CASRGGQGRGQPQHF,TGTGCCAGCAGAGGGGGACAGGGGAGGGGTCAGCCCCAGCATTTT
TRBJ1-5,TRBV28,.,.,CASNLAGRLLEPQHF,TGTGCCAGCAACCTGGCCGGCCGCCTGTTAGAGCCCCAGCATTTT
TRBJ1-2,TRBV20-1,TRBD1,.,CSSQGRNGYTF,TGCAGTTCACAGGGGCGGAATGGCTACACCTTC
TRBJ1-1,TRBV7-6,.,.,CASSLAGNTEAFF,TGTGCCAGCAGCTTAGCGGGAAACACTGAAGCTTTCTTT
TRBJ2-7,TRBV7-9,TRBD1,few,CASSWTGSTYEQYF,TGTGCCAGCAGCTGGACAGGGAGCACCTACGAGCAGTACTTC
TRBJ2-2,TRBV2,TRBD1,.,CASLDVYRGASDTGELFF,TGTGCCAGCCTCGACGTATACAGGGGCGCTTCCGACACCGGGGAGCTGTTTTTT
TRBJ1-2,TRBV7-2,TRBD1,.,CASSLGDSYGYTF,TGTGCCAGCAGCTTAGGGGACAGCTATGGCTACACCTTC
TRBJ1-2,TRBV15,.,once,CATSMEPNDSGGYTF,TGTGCCACCAGCATGGAACCAAACGATAGTGGTGGCTACACCTTC
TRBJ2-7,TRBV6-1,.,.,CASSDGGGFRYEQYF,TGTGCCAGCAGTGACGGTGGGGGGTTCAGATACGAGCAGTACTTC
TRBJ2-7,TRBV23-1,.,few,CASSQSIFGVYEQYF,TGCGCCAGCAGTCAATCGATTTTCGGGGTTTACGAGCAGTACTTC
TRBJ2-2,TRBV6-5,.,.,CASSYSPGTTGELFF,TGTGCCAGCAGTTACTCCCCAGGGACCACCGGGGAGCTGTTTTTT
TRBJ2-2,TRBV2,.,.,CASSEQFRYTGELFF,TGTGCCAGCAGTGAGCAGTTCAGATACACCGGGGAGCTGTTTTTT
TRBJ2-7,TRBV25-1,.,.,CASMEGETHEQYF,TGTGCCAGCATGGAGGGAGAGACCCACGAGCAGTACTTC
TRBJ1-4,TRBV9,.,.,CASSVFEGGGEKLFF,TGTGCCAGCAGCGTGTTCGAGGGGGGAGGTGAAAAACTGTTTTTT
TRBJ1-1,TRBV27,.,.,CATHRDTEAFF,TGTGCCACCCACAGGGACACTGAAGCTTTCTTT
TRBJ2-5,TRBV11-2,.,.,CASSAQETQYF,TGTGCCAGCAGCGCGCAAGAGACCCAGTACTTC
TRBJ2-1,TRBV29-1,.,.,CSVLTLRSEWYYNEQFF,TGCAGCGTGTTGACACTACGGTCCGAGTGGTACTACAATGAGCAGTTCTTC
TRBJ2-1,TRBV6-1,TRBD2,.,CASREPGLAAPAVSVEQFF,TGTGCCAGCAGGGAACCGGGACTAGCAGCTCCAGCGGTCTCGGTTGAGCAGTTCTTC
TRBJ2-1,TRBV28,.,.,CASPVRPREQFF,TGTGCCAGCCCTGTACGACCTCGTGAGCAGTTCTTC
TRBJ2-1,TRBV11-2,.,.,CASSQGTLNEQFF,TGTGCCAGCAGCCAGGGGACGCTCAATGAGCAGTTCTTC
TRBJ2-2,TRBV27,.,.,CASSYGSGELFF,TGTGCCAGCAGTTACGGGAGCGGGGAGCTGTTTTTT
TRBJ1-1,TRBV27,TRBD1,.,CASSFQGVNTEAFF,TGTGCCAGCAGTTTCCAGGGGGTGAACACTGAAGCTTTCTTT
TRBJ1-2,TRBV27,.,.,CASSLGHQGYGYTF,TGTGCCAGCAGTTTGGGACACCAAGGGTATGGCTACACCTTC
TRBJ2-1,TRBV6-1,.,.,CASSSRQVDNEQFF,TGTGCCAGCAGTTCCCGGCAGGTAGACAATGAGCAGTTCTTC
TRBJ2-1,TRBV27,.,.,CASSFTGQTYNEQFF,TGTGCCAGCAGTTTCACGGGACAAACCTACAATGAGCAGTTCTTC
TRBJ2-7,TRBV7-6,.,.,CASSLGQDAYEQYF,TGTGCCAGCAGCTTAGGACAGGACGCCTACGAGCAGTACTTC
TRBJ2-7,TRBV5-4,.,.,CASSFGTRDWEQYF,TGTGCCAGCAGCTTCGGGACCCGGGATTGGGAGCAGTACTTC
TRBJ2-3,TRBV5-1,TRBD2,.,CASSLEGLAASTDTQYF,TGCGCCAGCAGCTTGGAGGGACTAGCGGCCAGCACAGATACGCAGTATTTT
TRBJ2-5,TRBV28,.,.,CASRAGTFQETQYF,TGTGCCAGCAGGGCCGGGACTTTCCAAGAGACCCAGTACTTC
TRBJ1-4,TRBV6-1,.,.,CASSGLEGSTNEKLFF,TGTGCCAGCAGTGGATTGGAGGGCTCAACTAATGAAAAACTGTTTTTT
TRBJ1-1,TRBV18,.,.,CASSPGGNTEAFF,TGTGCCAGCTCACCCGGGGGTAACACTGAAGCTTTCTTT
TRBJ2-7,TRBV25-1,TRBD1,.,CASSLTGARNYEQYF,TGTGCTAGCAGCCTAACAGGGGCCCGAAACTACGAGCAGTACTTC
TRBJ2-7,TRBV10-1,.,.,CASPETNLQYEQYF,TGCGCCAGCCCAGAGACTAACCTACAATACGAGCAGTACTTC
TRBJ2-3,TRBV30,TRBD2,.,CAWSLTGVTSGRPDTQYF,TGTGCCTGGAGCCTAACCGGGGTAACTAGCGGGAGACCAGATACGCAGTATTTT